This T cell receptor (beta chain) was captured in a study of T cell clonality in common variable immunodeficiency. General study findings and limits: Common variable immunodeficiency TCR beta sequences reportedly had fewer deletions and N-nucleotide insertions. Compared with controls, CVID subjects had fewer shared TCRbeta clones.

The data were produced by immunoSEQ multiplex PCR, yet TCRdb's version contains in-frame clones alone and is incomplete. The sample has some 19,000 clones, none seen only once. Looked up from germline, CDR1 is LNHDA and CDR2 is SQIVND (reference sequence). This CDR3 has 12 amino acids. Trimming left V 6 bases short and J 2 bases short, with 7 bases between. This clone has only a few counts. Its specificity is unknown. The missing CDR3 end, 3 residues past where the read stops, is filled in from the germline J gene. Sequencing was performed on peripheral blood mononuclear cells. The source of this sequence is a human donor with common variable immunodeficiency. The rearrangement uses TRBV19 and TRBJ1-2; TRBD1 is a possible D gene (6 bases). Partial CDR3 DNA: TGTGCCAGTAGGACAGGCAACTATGGC. This encodes CASRTGNYG. The full CDR3 protein is CASRTGNYGYTF.